In its sample, the clone carrying this T cell receptor (beta chain) was seen many times. The antigen remains unidentified. This sample is part of a study of CD8 T cells in ankylosing spondylitis. Study results and caveats: Blood from ankylosing spondylitis patients appeared to carry a characteristic roughly 8-variant TCR beta motif. Reportedly, disease-linked clones are significantly enriched in ankylosing spondylitis patients' matched synovial fluid.

This CDR3 comprises 14 residues. Trimming took off 2 bases at V and 6 bases at J, with 15 bases between the two ends. Germline V gene sequence: CDR1 SGHRS, CDR2 YFSETQ. A single record per CDR3 protein comes from TCRdb applying MiXCR to the 5' RACE reads. The data hold 450,000 to 550,000 distinct CDR3 sequences, with about 5% observed a single time. This sequence was found in a male donor with ankylosing spondylitis. This chain connects TRBV5-1 to TRBJ2-7; D is ambiguous. The sequencing input was blood, either unsorted or a sorted T cell fraction (not recorded which). CDR3 DNA: TGCGCCAGCAGCTTAAATGTAGTACGGCGCGAGCAGTACTTC. Protein product: CASSLNVVRREQYF.